The 26 T cell receptor beta chains below were found in one sample sequenced in a study of cytomegalovirus exposure and HLA in healthy donors. The PCR was carried out with 60 Vbeta primers and 13 Jbeta primers. Profiling relied on immunoSEQ multiplex PCR, and the TCRdb table lists in-frame clones only, not all of them. The data contain approximately 120,000 clones, roughly four fifths of them singletons. The specimen sequenced was PBMCs. All receptors come from a man aged 25-45 years in good health and CMV-seronegative.

A single count supports this clone. The chain employs TRBV30 and TRBJ1-1; 7 bases align to TRBD1. Per the germline V gene, CDR1 is GTSNPN and CDR2 is SVGIG (reference sequence). After removal of 2 bases from V and 1 base from J, the junction contained 7 bases not matched to a gene. The CDR3 is made up of 15 amino acids. The CDR3 region is CAWSSQGHKNTEAFF. The CDR3 DNA is TGTGCCTGGAGTTCACAGGGGCACAAGAACACTGAAGCTTTCTTT.

The chain combines TRBV29-1 with TRBJ1-2; 8 nucleotides match TRBD1. The germline gives CDR1 SQVTM, CDR2 ANQGSEA. J lost 3 bases, V lost 7 bases, and 13 bases had no gene match. The length of the CDR3 is 15 residues. The DNA of the CDR3 is TGCAGCGCTGCGGTTGGACAGGGCAATTACTATGGCTACACCTTC. Translation gives CSAAVGQGNYYGYTF.

This chain joins TRBV18 and TRBJ1-5, with 10 bases lining up with TRBD1. Germline-derived CDR1 and CDR2 are KGHSH and LQKENI. The CDR3 has 16 residues. The ends lost 2 bases at V and 2 bases at J; junction bases unmatched: 3. The CDR3 is CASSPTGTGGNQPQHF. In DNA, the CDR3 is TGTGCCAGCTCACCAACGGGGACAGGGGGCAATCAGCCCCAGCATTTT.

The genes are TRBV6-1 and TRBJ2-5; TRBD2 aligns across 8 bases. The CDR3 loop spans 15 amino acids. V was clipped by 5 bases and J by 2 bases; unmatched bases: 7. CDR1 is MNHNS and CDR2 is SASEGT in the germline V gene. The CDR3 reads CASSLGAGAQETQYF. The DNA of the CDR3 is TGTGCCAGCAGTTTGGGAGCGGGAGCACAAGAGACCCAGTACTTC.

The chain employs TRBV20-1 and TRBJ1-2; TRBD1 is a possible D gene (5 bases). V shed 6 bases and J shed 4 bases, with 9 bases lying between them. CDR1 and CDR2 from the germline V gene are DFQATT and SNEGSKA (reference sequence). The CDR3 runs 11 residues. CDR3 residues: CSAAGSYGYTF. CDR3 coding DNA: TGCAGTGCGGCAGGGTCCTATGGCTACACCTTC.

The J gene is TRBJ2-5, the V gene TRBV7-3; D is unresolved. This CDR3 has 13 residues. V was trimmed by 4 bases and J by 4 bases, leaving 10 bases between them. Looked up from germline, CDR1 is SGHTA and CDR2 is FQGTGA. CDR3 nucleotides: TGTGCCAGCAGCTCAATGAGAGGAGAGACCCAGTACTTC. Amino acid sequence: CASSSMRGETQYF.

This clone came up a few times. The chain combines TRBV7-2 with TRBJ1-2, with 7 bases identical to TRBD1. Looked up from germline, CDR1 is SGHTA and CDR2 is FQGNSA. Losses at the gene ends were 0 bases for V and 0 bases for J; bases not matched to a gene: 4. The CDR3 totals 16 residues. CDR3 nucleotides: TGTGCCAGCAGCTTAGCGCGTCAGGGGGCTAACTATGGCTACACCTTC. Its protein is CASSLARQGANYGYTF.

CDR3 sequence: CASRKNTGTTEQYF. CDR3 in DNA: TGTGCCAGTAGAAAAAACACCGGGACTACCGAGCAGTACTTC. The chain employs TRBV19 and TRBJ2-7; 7 bases align to TRBD2. V shed 6 bases and J 6 bases; nucleotides not matched to a gene: 11. The CDR3 has 14 residues. Per the germline V gene, CDR1 is LNHDA and CDR2 is SQIVND (reference sequence).

The chain recombines TRBV11-3 with TRBJ2-5; possible D gene TRBD1, 6 bases. Trimming took 1 base from V and 4 from J, leaving 13 bases between them. This CDR3 is 15 amino acids long. Germline V lookup: CDR1 SGHNT, CDR2 YENEEA. The CDR3 bases are TGTGCCAGCAGCTTAGGTTTGGTAGGGGGAGAGACCCAGTACTTC. Protein sequence: CASSLGLVGGETQYF.

There are a few counts of this clone. This chain connects TRBV28 to TRBJ1-5; 8 bases line up with TRBD1. This CDR3 has 16 residues. Germline CDR1 is MDHEN and CDR2 is SYDVKM. V shed 6 bases and J 5 bases; nucleotides not matched to a gene: 12. The DNA of the CDR3 is TGTGCCAGCAGGACAGGGGTTAATTTTAGGGATCAGCCCCAGCATTTT. Protein product: CASRTGVNFRDQPQHF.

The table lists this clone with a count of one. The chain couples TRBV7-3 to TRBJ1-2; 8 bases are a match to TRBD1. Looked up from germline, CDR1 is SGHTA and CDR2 is FQGTGA. J lost 2 bases, V lost 5 bases, and 16 bases had no gene match. CDR3 length: 18 residues. CDR3 sequence: CASSPHGTGTGSNYGYTF. The CDR3 nucleotides read TGTGCCAGCAGCCCGCACGGCACCGGGACAGGATCAAACTATGGCTACACCTTC.

The chain has TRBV5-1 and TRBJ2-3; weak D call: TRBD1 (7 bases). The CDR3 is 15 residues long. The germline V gene encodes CDR1 SGHRS and CDR2 YFSETQ. The V end lost 6 bases, the J end lost 1 base, and 15 bases lay between the germline ends. The CDR3 region has the DNA TGCGCCAGCACTAACCAGGGGGGCCGCACAGATACGCAGTATTTT. Its protein product is CASTNQGGRTDTQYF.

The chain uses TRBV10-3 and TRBJ1-1, with D possibly matching TRBD1 (5 bases). The CDR3 consists of 14 residues. Trimming took 6 bases from V and 5 from J, leaving 16 bases between them. Looked up from germline, CDR1 is ENHRY and CDR2 is SYGVKD. The CDR3 protein is CAIRMGGLDTEAFF. CDR3 nucleotide sequence: TGTGCCATCAGGATGGGGGGGTTGGATACTGAAGCTTTCTTT.

J is TRBJ2-3 and V is TRBV28, with a tentative D call TRBD2 (5 bases). The CDR3 contains 11 residues. Trimming shortened V by 8 bases and J by 6 bases, and 9 bases separated the two germline ends. Germline V gene data show CDR1 as MDHEN and CDR2 as SYDVKM. This CDR3 reads CASRGVDTQYF. The DNA of the CDR3 is TGTGCCAGCCGGGGAGTGGATACGCAGTATTTT.

The CDR3 nucleotides are TGTGCCAGCAGCCCCCGGGGTACTAACTATGGCTACACCTTC. Protein product: CASSPRGTNYGYTF. This chain links TRBV7-6 with TRBJ1-2; D unresolved. V gave up 5 bases and J gave up 0 bases, with 10 bases separating them. Looked up from germline, CDR1 is SGHVS and CDR2 is FNYEAQ. The CDR3 spans 14 residues.

This clone was seen more than once but under ten times. The V and J genes are TRBV7-8 and TRBJ2-1, with D maybe TRBD1 (6 bases). The V end lost 4 bases, the J end lost 4 bases, and 17 bases lay between the germline ends. This CDR3 spans 16 amino acids. Germline V gene sequence: CDR1 SGHVS, CDR2 FQNEAQ. DNA of the CDR3: TGTGCCAGCAGCTCCCAGGGGACACAAATTTACAATGAGCAGTTCTTC. Amino acid sequence: CASSSQGTQIYNEQFF.

The count of this clone is one. The V and J genes are TRBV19 and TRBJ1-4, with 8 bases aligning to TRBD1. With V trimmed by 6 bases and J by 6 bases, 9 bases remained unmatched. Germline-derived CDR1 and CDR2 are LNHDA and SQIVND (reference sequence). CDR3 size: 15 residues. The CDR3 protein is CASSPPRGQDEKLFF. The CDR3 nucleotides read TGTGCCAGTAGCCCACCCAGGGGGCAGGATGAAAAACTGTTTTTT.

V gene TRBV2 combines with J gene TRBJ1-2; 9 bases align to TRBD1. V was pared by 4 bases and J by 3 bases, with 3 bases of the junction left unmatched. The CDR3 extends over 14 amino acids. The germline gives CDR1 SNHLY, CDR2 FYNNEI. The CDR3 sequence is CASSGRDRDYGYTF. The CDR3 DNA follows: TGTGCCAGCAGTGGCCGGGACAGGGACTATGGCTACACCTTC.

V and J are TRBV15 and TRBJ1-6; D unclear. Germline lookup yields CDR1 LNHNV and CDR2 YYDKDF (reference sequence). There are 12 residues in the CDR3. The V end lost 6 bases, the J end lost 6 bases, and 6 bases lay between the germline ends. For the CDR3, the DNA is TGTGCCACCAGTAACGGTAATTCACCCCTCCACTTT. Amino acids: CATSNGNSPLHF.

This rearrangement joins TRBV7-6 to TRBJ2-7; tentative D call: TRBD2 (6 bases). CDR1 is SGHVS, CDR2 FNYEAQ, per germline. CDR3 length equals 15 residues. V dropped 2 bases and J dropped 2 bases, with 13 bases sitting between them. This chain's CDR3 is CASSLKVRTTYEQYF. The CDR3 bases are TGTGCCAGCAGCTTAAAGGTCAGGACTACCTACGAGCAGTACTTC.

V is TRBV11-3 and J is TRBJ2-2; 14 bases match TRBD2. Germline CDR1 is SGHNT and CDR2 is YENEEA. The CDR3 length is 16 residues. V lost 1 base to trimming and J lost 7 bases; unmatched junction nucleotides: 2. CDR3 sequence reads: CASSLGGLAGVGELFF. The DNA for the CDR3 is TGTGCCAGCAGCTTAGGGGGACTAGCGGGAGTCGGGGAGCTGTTTTTT.

V is TRBV2 and J is TRBJ2-7, with a tentative D call TRBD1 (6 bases). The CDR3 length is 14 residues. Germline CDR1 reads SNHLY; CDR2 reads FYNNEI. Trimming pared 6 bases from V and 6 bases from J, leaving 18 bases between. CDR3 in amino acids: CASRPTQAGAEQYF. For the CDR3, the DNA is TGTGCCAGCAGGCCTACTCAGGCAGGGGCCGAGCAGTACTTC.

On this clone itself: This is likely a read error, given that the CDR3 carries no conserved phenylalanine or tryptophan at its end. The V and J genes are TRBV30 and TRBJ1-2, with D possibly being TRBD1 (5 bases). The V and J ends lost 3 bases and 2 bases respectively, with 10 bases between them. The CDR3 is 13 residues long. Germline V gene data show CDR1 as GTSNPN and CDR2 as SVGIG (reference sequence). The CDR3 sequence: CAWSLDSNYGYTV. The CDR3 nucleotides read TGTGCCTGGAGCCTCGACAGCAACTATGGCTACACCGTC.

Concerning this clone: This sample includes further DNA sequences coding for the same CDR3. The chain carries TRBV7-2 and TRBJ2-3; 9 nucleotides match TRBD2. J gave up 9 bases and V 1 base, and 5 bases lay outside the gene matches. This CDR3 is 14 amino acids long. Germline-derived CDR1 and CDR2 are SGHTA and FQGNSA. The DNA for the CDR3 is TGTGCCAGCAGCTTAGGCCTAGCGGGGACGACGCAGTATTTT. Protein product: CASSLGLAGTTQYF.

The chain is built from TRBV25-1 and TRBJ2-7; 10 nucleotides align to TRBD2. V was pared by 4 bases and J by 5 bases, with 14 bases of the junction left unmatched. Germline CDR1 is MGHDK and CDR2 is SYGVNS. The CDR3 contains 17 residues. CDR3 sequence reads: CASSAATSGPRHDEQYF. The CDR3, as DNA: TGTGCCAGCAGTGCGGCGACTAGCGGGCCACGTCACGACGAGCAGTACTTC.

The chain joins TRBV10-3 to TRBJ1-3; 9 positions match TRBD1. CDR1 is ENHRY, CDR2 SYGVKD, per germline. This CDR3 has 12 amino acids. Unmatched junction bases numbered 3, after V lost 11 bases and J lost 4 bases. The CDR3 sequence: CAVQGAGNTIYF. In DNA form, the CDR3 reads TGTGCCGTACAGGGGGCCGGAAACACCATATATTTT.